This T cell receptor beta chain derives from a study of blood T cells in healthy people across ages. Germline trimming cut 11 bases from V and 12 bases from J; bases unmatched to any gene: 19. The CDR3 is 14 amino acids. For the second PCR, which ran for roughly 7 to 11 cycles, a sample-barcoded 5' primer and a J-beta primer mix were used. A template-switch adaptor that had 12 random nucleotides put a tag on each cDNA molecule. MiXCR, run by TCRdb on the 5' RACE reads, gives a single entry per CDR3 protein. The table records 750,000 or so distinct CDR3 sequences, 20% to 30% of them present only once. The table lists this clonotype with a count of one. These same data were also listed under a study on T cells of mothers and their children.

V and J are TRBV6-7 and TRBJ2-1; 7 bases line up with TRBD2. TRBV6-7 has ORF status, its function being uncertain. The sample consisted of blood. The origin of this receptor is a boy aged 5-17 years in good health. Here the CDR3 reads CAQSWASGVPRQFF. CDR3 sequence (DNA): TGTGCCCAATCTTGGGCTAGCGGAGTCCCGAGGCAGTTCTTC.